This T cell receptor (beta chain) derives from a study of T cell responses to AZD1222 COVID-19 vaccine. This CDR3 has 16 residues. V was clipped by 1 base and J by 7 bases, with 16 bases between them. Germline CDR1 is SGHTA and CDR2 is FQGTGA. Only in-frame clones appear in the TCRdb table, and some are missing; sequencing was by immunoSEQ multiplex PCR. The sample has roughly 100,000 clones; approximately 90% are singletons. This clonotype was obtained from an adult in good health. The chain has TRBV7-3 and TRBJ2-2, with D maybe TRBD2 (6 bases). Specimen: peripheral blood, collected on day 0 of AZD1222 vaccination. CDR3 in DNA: TGTGCCAGCAGCTTAAATGGCGGGGCCAGAAGCGGGGAGCTGTTTTTT. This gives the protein CASSLNGGARSGELFF.